The rows below give T cell receptor beta chains drawn from one sample of a study of shared clonotypes between healthy human individuals. Assay used: immunoSEQ multiplex PCR; TCRdb lists only in-frame clones, some missing. Of more than 2,000,000 clones listed, 90% to 95% are singletons. Sequenced input: naive CD4+ T cells from PBMCs. Receptors originate from a man aged 18 to 35 in good health. Some clones in this sample may be carry-over from other donors' samples. The CDR3 runs from the conserved cysteine through the conserved F or W. D genes are given only for firm matches. Only part of the rows carry a size: once, few, many, or a class if the clone is expanded.

D	V	size	J	DNA	CDR3
NA	TRBV14	NA	TRBJ2-1	TGTGCCAGCAGCCAATTGGGTAGTGAGTTCTTC	CASSQLGSEFF
NA	TRBV5-6	NA	TRBJ1-3	TGTGCCAGCAGCTTGGGTATGGCTGGAAACACCATATATTTT	CASSLGMAGNTIYF
NA	TRBV11-2	NA	TRBJ2-7	TGTGCCAGCAGCTATGACGGAAACTCCTACGAGCAGTACTTC	CASSYDGNSYEQYF
TRBD1	TRBV12-5	once	TRBJ2-2	TGTGCTAGTGGTTTGGGACAGGGATCCGGGGAGCTGTTTTTT	CASGLGQGSGELFF
TRBD1	TRBV27	NA	TRBJ2-5	TGTGCCAGCAGGGCGGGACAGGGACAAGAGACCCAGTACTTC	CASRAGQGQETQYF
NA	TRBV10-3	NA	TRBJ2-7	TGTGCCATCCCGCGTTGGGACTCGAACTACGAGCAGTACTTC	CAIPRWDSNYEQYF
NA	TRBV6-4	NA	TRBJ2-2	TGTGCCAGCAGTGAGGGATGGGGGACCGGGGAGCTGTTTTTT	CASSEGWGTGELFF
NA	TRBV5-1	NA	TRBJ1-5	TGCGCCAGCAGCTTGGGGTCTAGCAATCAGCCCCAGCATTTT	CASSLGSSNQPQHF
NA	TRBV19	NA	TRBJ2-7	TGTGCCAGTAGTAACAGGATCGATGAGCAGTACTTC	CASSNRIDEQYF
TRBD1	TRBV18	few	TRBJ1-2	TGTGCCAGCTCACCCGACAGGGGCTATGGCTACACCTTC	CASSPDRGYGYTF
NA	TRBV10-3	once	TRBJ1-5	TGTGCCATCAGTGAGTCGTTTCGCACAGGAGCCAATCAGCCCCAGCATTTT	CAISESFRTGANQPQHF
TRBD2	TRBV5-1	NA	TRBJ2-3	TGCGCCAGCAGCTTGGAACTAGCGGGGGGTGCAGATACGCAGTATTTT	CASSLELAGGADTQYF
TRBD1	TRBV7-8	NA	TRBJ2-7	TGTGCCAGCAGCTTAATGGGACAGGTCACCTACGAGCAGTACTTC	CASSLMGQVTYEQYF
TRBD1	TRBV14	NA	TRBJ1-1	TGTGCCAGCAGCCCTACTCGGGACAGGGGCGGAGCTTTCTTT	CASSPTRDRGGAFF
NA	TRBV6-1	NA	TRBJ1-1	TGTGCCATCACCTTAATCCTAATGAACACTGAAGCTTTCTTT	CAITLILMNTEAFF
TRBD2	TRBV18	NA	TRBJ2-1	TGTGCCAGCTCACCGACTAGCGGGACCCTGGGGAATGAGCAGTTCTTC	CASSPTSGTLGNEQFF
TRBD1	TRBV11-2	NA	TRBJ2-1	TGTGCCAGCACCATCGGACAGGGCTCCTACAATGAGCAGTTCTTC	CASTIGQGSYNEQFF
NA	TRBV11-2	NA	TRBJ2-1	TGTGCCAGCAGCTTGAGCAGCGGGTCTTTCAATGAGCAGTTCTTC	CASSLSSGSFNEQFF
NA	TRBV6-1	NA	TRBJ2-5	TGTGCCAGCAGTGACTGGGCAGGCCCCAGGGAGCAGTACTTC	CASSDWAGPREQYF
TRBD2	TRBV19	NA	TRBJ2-1	TGTGCCAGTAGTAGCGGGAGTGGAAGTAATGAGCAGTTCTTC	CASSSGSGSNEQFF
TRBD1	TRBV9	once	TRBJ1-1	TGTGCCAGCGGGCCCAGTCCGGCAGGGGGCACTGAAGCTTTCTTT	CASGPSPAGGTEAFF
NA	TRBV5-1	NA	TRBJ2-1	TGCGCCAGCAGCGGGGCTAGCTCCTACAATGAGCAGTTCTTC	CASSGASSYNEQFF
NA	TRBV6-1	NA	TRBJ2-3	TGTGCCAGCAGTGAAGCAACTAAGCGACAGTATTTT	CASSEATKRQYF
TRBD2	TRBV29-1	NA	TRBJ2-3	TGCAGCGCCTTGACTAGCGGTTACACAGATACGCAGTATTTT	CSALTSGYTDTQYF
TRBD2	TRBV28	once	TRBJ2-3	TGTGCCAGCAGTTTGGTCAGGACTAGCGGGGGCACAGATACGCAGTATTTT	CASSLVRTSGGTDTQYF
TRBD2	TRBV5-1	once	TRBJ2-1	TGCGCCAGCAGCTCCTTAGCGGGAGGAGGCCACAATGAGCAGTTCTTC	CASSSLAGGGHNEQFF
TRBD1	TRBV6-5	NA	TRBJ1-4	TGTGCCAGCAGTTACGGGACAGGCGAAAAACTGTTTTTT	CASSYGTGEKLFF
TRBD2	TRBV7-2	NA	TRBJ2-1	TGTGCCAGCAGGCCAGCGGGGCACAATGAGCAGTTCTTC	CASRPAGHNEQFF
NA	TRBV5-6	NA	TRBJ2-5	TGTGCCAGCAGCTTGATGTTCCAAGAGACCCAGTACTTC	CASSLMFQETQYF
NA	TRBV19	NA	TRBJ1-1	TGTGCCAGTGGAAGAGCGGAACCGGAAGCTTTCTTT	CASGRAEPEAFF
NA	TRBV7-3	NA	TRBJ2-7	TGTGCCAGCAGCTCCCGGGGCGGTACCTACGAGCAGTACTTC	CASSSRGGTYEQYF
NA	TRBV28	NA	TRBJ1-2	TGTGCCAGCGATGGCAGGGGAATTGGTGGCTACACCTTC	CASDGRGIGGYTF
NA	TRBV10-3	once	TRBJ1-2	TGTGCCATCGGATGGGGGGACGGCTACACCTTC	CAIGWGDGYTF
NA	TRBV5-1	few	TRBJ1-1	TGCGCCAGCAGCTTGGTGAAGGGGGACACTGAAGCTTTCTTT	CASSLVKGDTEAFF
TRBD1	TRBV5-4	once	TRBJ2-3	TGTGCCAGCAGTTTCGGACAGGGGATAAGCACAGATACGCAGTATTTT	CASSFGQGISTDTQYF
NA	TRBV20-1	NA	TRBJ2-3	TGCAGTGCTAGAATGTGGGATACGCAGTATTTT	CSARMWDTQYF
NA	TRBV21-1	NA	TRBJ1-5	TGTGCCAGCAGCAAAGGCCGTGTCAGGGGGTTGCCTAGCAATCAGCCCCAGCATTTT	CASSKGRVRGLPSNQPQHF
NA	TRBV27	NA	TRBJ2-7	TGTGCCAGCAGTTTAATTCCCCTCGGTGCCTACGAGCAGTACTTC	CASSLIPLGAYEQYF
NA	TRBV19	NA	TRBJ2-2	TGTGCCAGTCTGCCTCCATGGGGCGGGGAGCTGTTTTTT	CASLPPWGGELFF
TRBD2	TRBV6-1	NA	TRBJ2-5	TGTGCCAGCAGTGGATGGACTAGCGGGAGAAGTGAGACCCAGTACTTC	CASSGWTSGRSETQYF
TRBD1	TRBV6-5	NA	TRBJ1-2	TGTGCCAGCAGGCCGGGACAGGCCACCGGCTACACCTTC	CASRPGQATGYTF
NA	TRBV5-1	few	TRBJ2-2	TGCGCCAGCAGCCGTAACAGGGCCGAGAACACCGGGGAGCTGTTTTTT	CASSRNRAENTGELFF
TRBD2	TRBV13	NA	TRBJ2-3	TGTGCCAGCGGGGGAGGGATTGGCACAGATACGCAGTATTTT	CASGGGIGTDTQYF
TRBD2	TRBV7-8	NA	TRBJ2-5	TGTGCCAGCAAAGCGGGGGAAGAGACCCAGTACTTC	CASKAGEETQYF
TRBD2	TRBV10-3	NA	TRBJ2-3	TGTGCCACCCGAGGAGGAGGTAGCGGGAGGGGAGATACGCAGTATTTT	CATRGGGSGRGDTQYF
NA	TRBV6-1	NA	TRBJ2-1	TGTGCCAGCAGTGATAAAAGACCCCCCTACAATGAGCAGTTCTTC	CASSDKRPPYNEQFF
NA	TRBV5-1	NA	TRBJ1-3	TGCGCCAGCAGCTTGTCAGGGGTTGGAAACACCATATATTTT	CASSLSGVGNTIYF
TRBD2	TRBV4-2	NA	TRBJ2-2	TGTGCCAGCAGCCCAAATTGGCGGGAGGGCCTCACCGGGGAGCTGTTTTTT	CASSPNWREGLTGELFF
NA	TRBV7-7	NA	TRBJ2-7	TGTGCCAGCAGCCAAGACGTCAGCTCCTACGAGCAGTACTTC	CASSQDVSSYEQYF
NA	TRBV6-5	NA	TRBJ2-2	TGTGCCAGCAGTGCTTGGGAGCTGTTTTTT	CASSAWELFF
NA	TRBV18	once	TRBJ2-5	TGTGCCAGCTCGGCTCTCATTGGGAAAGAGACCCAGTACTTC	CASSALIGKETQYF
NA	TRBV7-9	NA	TRBJ1-2	TGTGCCAGCAGCTTTGGGGGACTACCCTATGGCTACACCTTC	CASSFGGLPYGYTF
TRBD2	TRBV28	NA	TRBJ2-3	TGTGCCAGCAGTTTTGCGGGAGTGATCGCAGATACGCAGTATTTT	CASSFAGVIADTQYF
NA	TRBV15	NA	TRBJ2-5	TGTGCCACCAGCAGAGGAGTAGGCCAAGAGACCCAGTACTTC	CATSRGVGQETQYF
NA	TRBV27	once	TRBJ2-1	TGTGCCAGCAGTTTATCCTTAGCGACCTCTAGCTCCTACAATGAGCAGTTCTTC	CASSLSLATSSSYNEQFF
NA	TRBV7-9	NA	TRBJ2-4	TGTGCCAGCAGCTGGCAGCGAAACATTCAGTACTTC	CASSWQRNIQYF
NA	TRBV6-6	NA	TRBJ1-5	TGTGCCAGCAGTCCCCCCAATCAGCCCCAGCATTTT	CASSPPNQPQHF
NA	TRBV2	NA	TRBJ1-5	TGTGCCAGCAGTGAAGCGTGGCGGAATCAGCCCCAGCATTTT	CASSEAWRNQPQHF
NA	TRBV28	NA	TRBJ1-2	TGTGCCAGCAGTCGAGGGGGGGACTATGGCTACACCTTC	CASSRGGDYGYTF